Each of the 28 T cell receptor delta chains below was sequenced from the same sample in a study of gamma-delta chains in newborns, infants, children. TCRdb applied CATT to the reads for clone calling. The sample comprises around 11,000 delta-chain clones, 3% to 4% of which are singletons, and 8.5% to 10% rests with the top ten. Sequencing was performed on blood. All receptors derive from a child who was a newborn, infant or young child, either healthy, febrile or measles-vaccinated (not recorded which).

This clone turned up a few times. The chain is built from TRDV1 and TRDJ1; 10 positions agree with TRDD3. Germline V CDR1 and CDR2: TSWWSYY, QGS. CDR3 length: 19 residues. Trimming took 3 bases from V and 1 from J; bases not matched to a gene: 14. CDR3 in amino acids: CALGDFTPIHWGITDKLIF. For the CDR3, the DNA is TGTGCTCTTGGGGATTTTACACCTATCCACTGGGGGATCACCGATAAACTCATCTTT.

The rearrangement links TRDV1 to TRDJ1; 7 bases match TRDD3. V was clipped by 2 bases and J by 0 bases; unmatched bases: 21. This CDR3 is 21 amino acids long. In germline, CDR1 is TSWWSYY, CDR2 QGS. The DNA of the CDR3 is TGTGCTCTTGGGGAAACATATTCCGTGTCTGGGGGCCCTACCGACACCGATAAACTCATCTTT. This sequence encodes CALGETYSVSGGPTDTDKLIF.

The chain has TRDV1 and TRDJ1, with 9 bases fitting TRDD3. The CDR3 has 19 amino acids. CDR1 TSWWSYY and CDR2 QGS come from the germline V gene. V was pared by 0 bases and J by 6 bases, with 17 bases of the junction left unmatched. This chain's CDR3 is CALGELGFLTGIRVHKLIF. CDR3 nucleotides: TGTGCTCTTGGGGAACTAGGCTTCCTAACGGGGATACGCGTTCATAAACTCATCTTT.

The CDR3 loop is CALGSQRPSYRPNWGYTDKLIF. CDR3 in DNA: TGTGCTCTTGGGAGCCAACGGCCTTCCTACAGACCAAACTGGGGTTACACCGATAAACTCATCTTT. This rearrangement joins TRDV1 to TRDJ1; TRDD2 aligns across 9 bases. CDR1 and CDR2 (germline): TSWWSYY, QGS. This CDR3 has 22 residues. Trimming at V came to 5 bases and at J to 0 bases, leaving 25 bases not matched to a gene.

The chain carries TRDV1 and TRDJ1; no reliable D call. The CDR3 covers 17 residues. Germline V lookup: CDR1 TSWWSYY, CDR2 QGS. V lost 0 bases to trimming and J lost 3 bases, with 17 bases between them. The CDR3 loop is CALGELTSGVVADKLIF. The CDR3 DNA follows: TGTGCTCTTGGGGAACTAACATCGGGAGTCGTTGCCGATAAACTCATCTTT.

This chain connects TRDV1 to TRDJ2, with TRDD3 matching over 9 bases. With V trimmed by 3 bases and J by 0 bases, 14 bases remained unmatched. The CDR3 loop spans 20 amino acids. Germline V lookup: CDR1 TSWWSYY, CDR2 QGS. The CDR3 DNA sequence: TGTGCTCTTGGGGACCCTCTTCCGTACTGGGGGACCTCTTTGACAGCACAACTCTTCTTT. This gives the protein CALGDPLPYWGTSLTAQLFF.

This clone occurred a few times. For this DNA, TCRdb reports the protein of a much larger clone, which diverges at residue 6, most likely from a read error; the protein presented here is translated directly from the DNA. This sequence joins TRDV2 and TRDJ1; 7 bases agree with TRDD3. Germline-derived CDR1 and CDR2 are GEAIGNYY and EKD. The V segment lost 3 bases and the J segment 4 bases; nucleotides outside the gene matches: 10. The CDR3 spans 15 residues. The CDR3 region has the DNA TGTGCCTGTGACCAACCGGGGGATGGGAGCGATAAACTCATCTTT. Protein sequence: CACDQPGDGSDKLIF.

This chain connects TRDV3 to TRDJ1, with D possibly being TRDD2 (6 bases). V was clipped by 1 base and J by 8 bases, with 14 bases between them. This CDR3 region has 12 residues. Germline assignment: CDR1 TVYSNPD and CDR2 GDNSRS (reference sequence). CDR3 nucleotide sequence: TGTGCCTTTATTCCTAAGGGCGCGAAACTCATCTTT. This encodes CAFIPKGAKLIF.

This clone showed up just a few times. The protein held in TCRdb is that of a much larger clone and does not match this DNA's translation at residue 12, likely because of a read error; the protein shown is translated from the DNA. V usage is TRDV2 and J usage is TRDJ1, with 10 bases fitting TRDD3. The CDR3 totals 17 residues. With V trimmed by 3 bases and J by 4 bases, 13 bases remained unmatched. The germline gives CDR1 GEAIGNYY, CDR2 EKD. CDR3 sequence: CACDHLVLGDRFDKLIF. Written as DNA, the CDR3 is TGTGCCTGTGACCACCTAGTACTGGGGGATCGGTTCGATAAACTCATCTTT.

This clone was counted only a few times. The rearrangement joins TRDV2 to TRDJ2; TRDD3 aligns across 7 bases. The germline CDR1 and CDR2 sequences are GEAIGNYY and EKD. CDR3 size: 16 residues. The ends lost 2 bases at V and 3 bases at J; junction bases unmatched: 8. CDR3 amino acids: CACDNILGKMTAQLFF. CDR3 in DNA: TGTGCCTGTGACAACATACTGGGGAAAATGACAGCACAACTCTTCTTT.

This clone has just a few counts. The chain employs TRDV2 and TRDJ1, with D tentatively TRDD3 (5 bases). Looked up from germline, CDR1 is GEAIGNYY and CDR2 is EKD. There are 16 residues in the CDR3. V lost 0 bases to trimming and J lost 4 bases, with 17 bases between them. The CDR3, as DNA: TGTGCCTGTGACACCTGGGGAGTTCCCGTCGGCGATAAACTCATCTTT. Protein sequence: CACDTWGVPVGDKLIF.

This clone was counted between two and nine times. The chain is built from TRDV2 and TRDJ1; 11 bases fit TRDD3. With 4 bases clipped from V and 2 bases from J, the junction kept 8 bases outside the gene matches. CDR3 length: 16 amino acids. CDR1 and CDR2 (germline): GEAIGNYY, EKD. The DNA of the CDR3 is TGTGCCTGTGATCTACTGGGGGATAGGTATACCGATAAACTCATCTTT. Translation: CACDLLGDRYTDKLIF.

The rearrangement links TRDV1 to TRDJ1, with a weak D call TRDD3 (5 bases). Matching the DNA to germline supplied the J gene, which TCRdb does not give. The germline V gene encodes CDR1 TSWWSYY and CDR2 QGS. CDR3 length: 20 amino acids. V lost 2 bases, J lost 0 bases, and 25 bases lay in between. The CDR3 reads CALGEGIKRGGGPDTDKLIF. In DNA form, the CDR3 reads TGTGCTCTTGGGGAAGGTATTAAACGAGGCGGGGGTCCGGACACCGATAAACTCATCTTT.

This chain connects TRDV2 to TRDJ3; 13 nucleotides align to TRDD3. Germline assignment: CDR1 GEAIGNYY and CDR2 EKD. This CDR3 contains 22 residues. V was pared by 0 bases and J by 0 bases, with 10 bases of the junction left unmatched. The CDR3: CACDTGFTGGYASSWDTRQMFF. The DNA for the CDR3 is TGTGCCTGTGACACCGGGTTTACTGGGGGATACGCGTCCTCCTGGGACACCCGACAGATGTTTTTC.

The chain recombines TRDV2 with TRDJ3, with TRDD3 identical over 12 bases. Germline V gene lookup returns CDR1 GEAIGNYY and CDR2 EKD. The V segment lost 0 bases and the J segment 2 bases; nucleotides outside the gene matches: 10. This CDR3 region has 21 residues. CDR3 sequence: CACDTVLGDTTATWDTRQMFF. As DNA, the CDR3 is TGTGCCTGTGACACCGTACTGGGGGATACTACGGCAACCTGGGACACCCGACAGATGTTTTTC.

The sample holds a few counts of this clone. V is TRDV1 and J is TRDJ1; 8 bases are shared with TRDD3. Per the germline V gene, CDR1 is TSWWSYY and CDR2 is QGS. Trimming cost V 0 bases and J 0 bases; bases outside gene matches: 24. CDR3 length equals 23 residues. Written as DNA, the CDR3 is TGTGCTCTTGGGGAACTGGCTCCGCCTCCTTCAGCTCCCTGGGGGACATACACCGATAAACTCATCTTT. Translating it yields CALGELAPPPSAPWGTYTDKLIF.

This clone has more than one count but fewer than ten. This chain links TRDV1 with TRDJ1; 10 positions match TRDD3. With V trimmed by 3 bases and J by 0 bases, 28 bases remained unmatched. Per germline, CDR1 TSWWSYY and CDR2 QGS. This CDR3 comprises 24 residues. This chain's CDR3 is CALGDMPTPSSKGYWGMYTDKLIF. The CDR3 region has the DNA TGTGCTCTTGGGGACATGCCGACACCGTCCTCAAAAGGATACTGGGGGATGTACACCGATAAACTCATCTTT.

In its sample, this clone was seen a few times. The J gene is TRDJ1, the V gene TRDV1, with D uncertain. This CDR3 is built from 17 residues. V lost 1 base and J 2 bases, leaving 17 bases between the germline ends. CDR1 and CDR2 (germline): TSWWSYY, QGS. This chain's CDR3 is CALGEPTSQPRTDKLIF. The CDR3 bases are TGTGCTCTTGGGGAACCGACTTCTCAACCTCGAACCGATAAACTCATCTTT.

This clone is medium-sized within its sample. The genes are TRDV2 and TRDJ1, with TRDD3 identical over 9 bases. The length of the CDR3 is 17 residues. V dropped 1 base and J dropped 0; count of bases not matched to a gene: 8. The germline gives CDR1 GEAIGNYY, CDR2 EKD. The CDR3 loop is CACDTIEGIRHTDKLIF. For the CDR3, the DNA is TGTGCCTGTGACACGATCGAGGGGATACGGCACACCGATAAACTCATCTTT.

CDR3 in DNA: TGTGCTCTTGGGGACTCTTCGTACTGGGGGACCGCCGACCTCATCTTT. This translates into CALGDSSYWGTADLIF. The gene calls are TRDV1 and TRDJ1; TRDD3 matches 9 bases. V lost 3 bases and J lost 11; bases outside the gene matches: 16. This CDR3 has 16 amino acids. Germline loops: CDR1 TSWWSYY, CDR2 QGS.

By sample fraction, this clone is medium-sized. This chain links TRDV2 with TRDJ1; TRDD3 aligns across 13 bases. After removal of 0 bases from V and 10 bases from J, the junction contained 10 bases not matched to a gene. CDR3 length: 16 amino acids. Germline CDR1 reads GEAIGNYY; CDR2 reads EKD. CDR3 sequence: CACDTITGGYAGALIF. CDR3 coding DNA: TGTGCCTGTGACACCATTACTGGGGGATACGCGGGTGCACTCATCTTT.

This clone was seen a handful of times. CDR3 loop: CACDPLNRGLTDKLIF. The CDR3 nucleotides are TGTGCCTGTGACCCTTTAAACCGGGGACTCACCGATAAACTCATCTTT. The chain uses TRDV2 and TRDJ1, with D possibly matching TRDD3 (5 bases). CDR1 GEAIGNYY and CDR2 EKD come from the germline V gene. The CDR3 is 16 residues long. Trimming removed 3 bases from V and 1 base from J, with 17 bases in between.

This chain uses TRDV1 with TRDJ1; 11 nucleotides line up with TRDD3. CDR1 is TSWWSYY, CDR2 QGS, per germline. The CDR3 is made up of 20 amino acids. Losses at the gene ends were 4 bases for V and 10 bases for J; bases not matched to a gene: 26. In DNA form, the CDR3 reads TGTGCTCTTGGGGTCCCGAGTACCGGCGGAGGATTACTGGGGGATAAGGGACTCATCTTT. This encodes CALGVPSTGGGLLGDKGLIF.

This clone was counted between two and nine times. A much larger clone differs from this one at a single base, so this may be a read error. The chain carries TRDV2 and TRDJ1; TRDD3 agrees at 7 bases. V was clipped by 2 bases and J by 9 bases; unmatched bases: 11. This CDR3 is built from 14 residues. The germline V gene encodes CDR1 GEAIGNYY and CDR2 EKD. The CDR3 here is CACDRLPGGPELIF. The DNA for the CDR3 is TGTGCCTGTGACAGGCTACCTGGGGGCCCCGAACTCATCTTT.

The chain joins TRDV1 to TRDJ1; the match to TRDD3 covers 8 bases. Trimming took 2 bases from V and 3 from J; bases not matched to a gene: 17. The CDR3 has 19 amino acids. Per the germline V gene, CDR1 is TSWWSYY and CDR2 is QGS. The CDR3 spells CALGEGLLTLLGASDKLIF. As DNA, the CDR3 is TGTGCTCTTGGGGAAGGGTTACTTACCCTACTGGGGGCCTCCGATAAACTCATCTTT.

The gene calls are TRDV1 and TRDJ1; 9 positions match TRDD2. Trimming removed 0 bases from V and 11 bases from J; junction bases left unmatched: 28. Germline CDR1 is TSWWSYY and CDR2 is QGS. CDR3 length: 21 amino acids. DNA for the CDR3: TGTGCTCTTGGGGAACTAGAACCTTCCTACTCCCTTGGGGATCTGGGGGTCAAGCTCATCTTT. Residues: CALGELEPSYSLGDLGVKLIF.

This clone ranks as medium-sized. Other DNA sequences in this sample translate to the same CDR3. The chain joins TRDV2 to TRDJ3, with 9 positions matching TRDD3. J gave up 0 bases and V 0 bases, and 2 bases lay outside the gene matches. CDR1 and CDR2 (germline): GEAIGNYY, EKD. The CDR3 length is 18 residues. The CDR3 coding sequence is TGTGCCTGTGACACCTACTGGGGGAGCTCCTGGGACACCCGACAGATGTTTTTC. It encodes CACDTYWGSSWDTRQMFF.

This clone was recorded a few times. The chain has TRDV2 and TRDJ1; TRDD3 is a possible D gene (6 bases). In germline, CDR1 is GEAIGNYY, CDR2 EKD. Trimming removed 0 bases at V and 0 bases at J, with 28 bases between. The CDR3 is 21 residues long. CDR3 DNA sequence: TGTGCCTGTGACACCGTGCGCTCTTCTACCTTGGGGGTTATGTACACCGATAAACTCATCTTT. Encoded protein: CACDTVRSSTLGVMYTDKLIF.